Listed below are T cell receptor beta chains from one sample, sequenced in a study of T-cell reconstitution after alpha-beta-depleted transplantation in children. From the PCR reads, TCRdb called clonotypes with MiXCR, one entry per CDR3 protein. The data show 700,000 to 950,000 distinct CDR3 sequences, 16% seen once. The source was PBMCs, mostly from graft donor cells, collected 360 days after TCRalphabeta/CD19-depleted stem cell transplant. Every receptor here comes from a male patient aged 10 to 17 who had a stem cell transplant for acute lymphoblastic leukemia, so the T cells may come from the graft donor. Both conserved end residues are part of each CDR3. D genes are given only for firm matches. Not every row has a clone size; where given, it reads once, few, many or a size class.

d_gene	abundance	j_gene	v_gene	CDR3nt	CDR3aa
.	.	TRBJ1-6	TRBV5-1	TGCGCCAGCAGCTTGGATACGCGTGGTGCCCTCCACTTT	CASSLDTRGALHF
.	.	TRBJ2-7	TRBV5-1	TGCGCCAGCAGAGTCGGGATAGGGTACGAGCAGTACTTC	CASRVGIGYEQYF
.	.	TRBJ1-3	TRBV20-1	TGCAGTGCTAGCTATCAGGGACCTGGAAACACCATATATTTT	CSASYQGPGNTIYF
TRBD1	few	TRBJ2-1	TRBV18	TGTGCCAGCTCCCCCGGACAGGGAATCTGGAATGAGCAGTTCTTC	CASSPGQGIWNEQFF
TRBD1	.	TRBJ2-7	TRBV30	TGTGCCTGGAAACAGGGGTCCCTTTCCTACGAGCAGTACTTC	CAWKQGSLSYEQYF
TRBD2	few	TRBJ2-1	TRBV5-1	TGCGCCAGCAGCTTGGCCGGAGCGGGAGGTCGCAATGAGCAGTTCTTC	CASSLAGAGGRNEQFF
.	.	TRBJ2-7	TRBV5-1	TGCGCCAGCAGCGGGCTCAGGGCCCGGGAGCAGTACTTC	CASSGLRAREQYF
TRBD1	many	TRBJ2-2	TRBV10-3	TGTGCCATCAGCAAGGGACAGGGAGACACCGGGGAGCTGTTTTTT	CAISKGQGDTGELFF
.	few	TRBJ2-7	TRBV25-1	TGTGCCAGCAGCCCCGCGGGGTGGGTTCACGAGCAGTACTTC	CASSPAGWVHEQYF
.	few	TRBJ2-1	TRBV5-1	TGCGCCAGCAGCTTCTCCGCTGACAATGAGCAGTTCTTC	CASSFSADNEQFF
.	many	TRBJ2-4	TRBV7-9	TGTGCCAGCAGCCCCGGGACAGCCAAAAACATTCAGTACTTC	CASSPGTAKNIQYF
.	many	TRBJ2-5	TRBV27	TGTGCCAGCAGTTTGGTCGGCTTCCAAGAGACCCAGTACTTC	CASSLVGFQETQYF
.	.	TRBJ2-7	TRBV29-1	TGCAGCGTAACGACCCCGGGCAGCTACTACGAGCAGTACTTC	CSVTTPGSYYEQYF
TRBD2	.	TRBJ2-2	TRBV29-1	TGCAGCGTTGAAATGCGGGAGGGCAACGGGGAGCTGTTTTTT	CSVEMREGNGELFF
.	many	TRBJ2-1	TRBV21-1	TGTGCCAGCAGCAGCGAGGAGCAGTTCTTC	CASSSEEQFF
TRBD1	.	TRBJ2-1	TRBV12-3/TRBV12-4	TGTGCCAGCCAGGGAGTGACAGGGGATTTCAATGAGCAGTTCTTC	CASQGVTGDFNEQFF